The 25 T cell receptor beta chains given below trace back to one sample, sequenced in a study of molecular identifiers for immune sequencing clone quantification. TCRdb re-derived calls from the PCR reads in MiXCR, one entry per CDR3 protein. Among about 510,000 distinct CDR3 sequences, roughly 25% were seen once, and the ten largest hold under 0.85%. Sequencing used naive CD8+ T cells from blood, with Jurkat cell RNA spiked in. Sample subset: FACS-sorted CD8+CD4-CCR7+CD45RA+ naive T cells. The receptor set was obtained from a human donor in good health. Some libraries in this study had Jurkat cell RNA spiked in.

This clonotype was seen repeatedly, ten times or more. CDR3 protein: CASSLLGGSGETQYF. The DNA for the CDR3 is TGTGCCAGCAGCTTATTGGGCGGGAGCGGTGAGACCCAGTACTTC. This chain uses TRBV7-3 with TRBJ2-5, with TRBD2 identical over 7 bases. V trimming: 2 bases; J trimming: 5 bases; junction bases outside the gene matches: 8. The V gene's germline CDR1 is SGHTA and CDR2 FQGTGA. The CDR3 has 15 amino acids.

This clonotype was recorded once. This clone may be a read error of a much larger clone one base away. As the CDR3 is not closed by the conserved phenylalanine or tryptophan, this likely results from a read error. J is TRBJ2-7 and V is TRBV7-9, with 7 bases matching TRBD2. Germline V gene data show CDR1 as SEHNR and CDR2 as FQNEAQ (reference sequence). The J segment lost 2 bases and the V segment lost 7 bases, leaving 8 bases of the junction unmatched. This CDR3 spans 14 amino acids. CDR3: CASIPSGTPYEQYL. The CDR3 DNA sequence: TGTGCCAGCATCCCGAGCGGGACTCCCTACGAGCAGTACCTC.

Comments on this clonotype: A read error may produce the germline difference seen at one junction end. This rearrangement joins TRBV4-1 to TRBJ2-7, with TRBD2 identical over 9 bases. CDR3 length: 15 residues. The germline gives CDR1 MGHRA, CDR2 YSYEKL. The CDR3 bases are TGCGCCAGCAGCCAGGGACTAGCAGGATCCTGCGAGCAGTACTTC. Translating gives CASSQGLAGSCEQYF.

This clonotype was counted a few times. The V gene is TRBV5-6, the J gene TRBJ2-3, with D tentatively TRBD2 (6 bases). V lost 3 bases to trimming and J lost 6 bases, with 23 bases between them. The CDR3 totals 17 residues. The V gene's germline CDR1 is SGHDT and CDR2 YYEEEE. Written as DNA, the CDR3 is TGTGCCAGCAGCTGGCCCCAGCAGGGTAGAGGAGGGGATACGCAGTATTTT. Amino acid sequence: CASSWPQQGRGGDTQYF.

Remarks on this clonotype: Its ends do not fully match the called genes, so a read error is possible. This chain connects TRBV6-5 to TRBJ2-7; no reliable D call. This CDR3 is built from 15 residues. The germline V gene encodes CDR1 MNHEY and CDR2 SVGAGI. The CDR3 sequence: CASSYGVPPSNEQYF. Written as DNA, the CDR3 is TGTGCCAGCAGTTACGGGGTCCCCCCCTCCAACGAGCAGTACTTC.

Comments on this clonotype: One junction end disagrees with the germline gene, perhaps due to a read error. V is TRBV20-1 and J is TRBJ2-2; no definite D call. The CDR3 is 13 residues long. Per germline, CDR1 DFQATT and CDR2 SNEGSKA (reference sequence). CDR3 nucleotides: TGCAGTGCTAGAGGGGAATTCACCAGGGAGCTGTTTTTT. Translation gives CSARGEFTRELFF.

This clonotype has ten or more counts. The chain couples TRBV15 to TRBJ2-7; no clear D. The CDR3 consists of 14 residues. Trimming left V 4 bases short and J 0 bases short, with 10 bases between. Germline V gene sequence: CDR1 LNHNV, CDR2 YYDKDF (reference sequence). In DNA form, the CDR3 reads TGTGCCACCAGCACTAAGGTTAGCTCCTACGAGCAGTACTTC. Encoded protein: CATSTKVSSYEQYF.

This clonotype was recorded a few times. The chain links TRBV6-1 to TRBJ1-5; D unclear. Trimming took off 1 base at V and 0 bases at J, with 7 bases between the two ends. CDR3 length: 15 amino acids. In germline, CDR1 is MNHNS, CDR2 SASEGT. The CDR3 reads CASSEERYSNQPQHF. Here the CDR3 DNA reads TGTGCCAGCAGTGAAGAAAGGTATAGCAATCAGCCCCAGCATTTT.

In regard to this clonotype: The CDR3 does not end in the conserved phenylalanine or tryptophan, so this is likely a read error. The chain has TRBV5-6 and TRBJ2-7; maybe TRBD2 (6 bases). V dropped 0 bases and J dropped 2 bases, with 12 bases sitting between them. Germline V CDR1 and CDR2: SGHDT, YYEEEE. The CDR3 runs 15 residues. The CDR3 here is CASSLGGGGAYEQYL. The CDR3 DNA sequence: TGTGCCAGCAGCTTGGGCGGCGGCGGGGCCTACGAGCAGTACCTC.

This clonotype was observed a few times. This sequence joins TRBV9 and TRBJ2-6, with D unclear. CDR1 is SGDLS and CDR2 is YYNGEE in the germline V gene. V lost 1 base, J lost 0 bases, and 8 bases lay in between. This CDR3 is built from 16 residues. The CDR3 nucleotides are TGTGCCAGCAGCGTATATAGCAGCTCTGGGGCCAACGTCCTGACTTTC. Its protein product is CASSVYSSSGANVLTF.

This clonotype was seen at least ten times. V usage is TRBV25-1 and J usage is TRBJ2-5; 7 positions agree with TRBD1. This CDR3 contains 14 residues. The V segment lost 3 bases and the J segment 5 bases; nucleotides outside the gene matches: 6. From germline, CDR1 is MGHDK and CDR2 SYGVNS. The CDR3 DNA reads as TGTGCCAGCAGTGAGGACAGGTTTGAGGAGACCCAGTACTTC. Protein sequence: CASSEDRFEETQYF.

The genes are TRBV2 and TRBJ2-7; no clear D. CDR1 is SNHLY and CDR2 is FYNNEI in the germline V gene. CDR3 length: 12 residues. Trimming left V 6 bases short and J 2 bases short, with 8 bases between. CDR3 amino acids: CASSGYPYEQYF. CDR3 nucleotide sequence: TGTGCCAGCAGCGGGTACCCCTACGAGCAGTACTTC.

This clonotype occurred a few times. The chain couples TRBV7-2 to TRBJ2-7; D remains unclear. Germline CDR1 SGHTA, CDR2 FQGNSA. This CDR3 region has 14 residues. Trimming shortened V by 5 bases and J by 2 bases, and 13 bases separated the two germline ends. The CDR3 is CASSTPSQTYEQYF. The CDR3 nucleotides read TGTGCCAGCAGCACACCTTCTCAAACCTACGAGCAGTACTTC. Looking up the rest from reference TRBV7-2 and TRBJ2-7 gives the full variable domain: GAGVSQSPSNKVTEKGKDVELRCDPISGHTALYWYRQSLGQGLEFLIYFQGNSAPDKSGLPSDRFSAERTGGSVSTLTIQRTQQEDSAVYLCASSTPSQTYEQYFGPGTRLTVT.

This clonotype has just a few counts. This chain connects TRBV4-3 to TRBJ2-5; 7 bases map to TRBD2. Germline values: CDR1 LGHNA, CDR2 YSLEER. CDR3 size: 17 residues. Trimming took 1 base from V and 3 from J; bases not matched to a gene: 11. The CDR3 DNA reads TGCGCCAGCAGCCAAGGTGGTTTTTTGAGCGGGGAAGAGACCCAGTACTTC. This encodes CASSQGGFLSGEETQYF.

The rearrangement joins TRBV20-1 to TRBJ2-5, with no clear D. This CDR3 region has 14 residues. V was shortened by 0 bases and J by 0 bases, with 8 bases between the two germline ends. Germline loops: CDR1 DFQATT, CDR2 SNEGSKA (reference sequence). The CDR3 DNA sequence: TGCAGTGCTAGAGATCGCACGTACCAAGAGACCCAGTACTTC. This gives the protein CSARDRTYQETQYF.

This clonotype came up once. The chain has TRBV13 and TRBJ1-2, with 7 bases aligning to TRBD1. V trimming: 5 bases; J trimming: 0 bases; junction bases outside the gene matches: 15. The CDR3 length is 18 residues. Germline lookup yields CDR1 PRHDT and CDR2 FYEKMQ (reference sequence). Written as DNA, the CDR3 is TGTGCCAGCAGCCCCATACATTGGGACAGTGAAGCTAACTATGGCTACACCTTC. Translating it yields CASSPIHWDSEANYGYTF.

This clonotype was recorded a few times. The rearrangement uses TRBV28 and TRBJ2-2, with TRBD2 as a possible D gene (5 bases). The CDR3 loop spans 13 amino acids. Germline lookup yields CDR1 MDHEN and CDR2 SYDVKM. V lost 3 bases, J lost 7 bases, and 9 bases lay in between. CDR3 in amino acids: CASSLYSGGELFF. The CDR3 region has the DNA TGTGCCAGCAGTTTGTACAGCGGCGGGGAGCTGTTTTTT. Using reference TRBV28 and TRBJ2-2 for the parts outside the CDR3, the full variable domain is DVKVTQSSRYLVKRTGEKVFLECVQDMDHENMFWYRQDPGLGLRLIYFSYDVKMKEKGDIPEGYSVSREKKERFSLILESASTNQTSMYLCASSLYSGGELFFGEGSRLTVL.

This clonotype was observed a handful of times. This chain uses TRBV20-1 with TRBJ2-7, with a weak D call TRBD2 (5 bases). Germline V CDR1 and CDR2: DFQATT, SNEGSKA (reference sequence). This CDR3 is built from 12 residues. Trimming left V 3 bases short and J 1 base short, with 7 bases between. CDR3 residues: CSASSGSYEQYF. For the CDR3, the DNA is TGCAGTGCTAGTTCGGGGTCCTACGAGCAGTACTTC.

Ten or more counts support this clonotype. V is TRBV6-2 or TRBV6-3 and J is TRBJ2-7; D is unclear. Germline CDR1 MNHEY, CDR2 SVGEGT. Trimming took 2 bases from V and 0 from J, leaving 11 bases between them. This CDR3 spans 15 amino acids. The CDR3 DNA is TGTGCCAGCAGTTACCGGACCAGGTACTCCTACGAGCAGTACTTC. Translation gives CASSYRTRYSYEQYF.

This rearrangement joins TRBV12-3 or TRBV12-4 to TRBJ2-2; tentative D call: TRBD2 (5 bases). The CDR3 is 18 amino acids. V was clipped by 4 bases and J by 4 bases, with 22 bases between them. The CDR3, as DNA: TGTGCCAGCAGTTATCCGAGGCTGGGCTACCGGGGCACCGGGGAGCTGTTTTTT. Translated, it gives CASSYPRLGYRGTGELFF.

The rearrangement links TRBV3-1 to TRBJ2-2, with D hard to call. Trimming stripped 0 bases from V and 1 base from J, with 15 bases between. CDR3 length: 18 amino acids. Per the germline V gene, CDR1 is LGHDT and CDR2 is YNNKEL (reference sequence). The CDR3 is CASSQDSTYTLNTGELFF. In nucleotides, the CDR3 is TGTGCCAGCAGCCAAGATTCGACCTACACACTGAACACCGGGGAGCTGTTTTTT.

This clonotype occurred a few times. The chain uses TRBV4-1 and TRBJ1-2; D is ambiguous. This CDR3 contains 16 residues. V lost 4 bases and J lost 9, with 24 bases in between. CDR1 and CDR2 from the germline V gene are MGHRA and YSYEKL. The CDR3 DNA reads as TGCGCCAGCAGCCCTCTCGGGAGCGGAGGTGGATCAAGCTACACCTTC. It codes for CASSPLGSGGGSSYTF.

This clonotype was seen more than once but under ten times. This chain connects TRBV2 to TRBJ2-5, with TRBD2 as a possible D gene (6 bases). Trimming stripped 11 bases from V and 5 bases from J, with 15 bases between. The CDR3 spans 12 residues. The V gene's germline CDR1 is SNHLY and CDR2 FYNNEI. The CDR3 nucleotides are TGTGCCGCCCCGACTGGGGGGGAGACCCAGTACTTC. Translating gives CAAPTGGETQYF.

This sequence joins TRBV28 and TRBJ2-2, with 8 positions matching TRBD1. The junction had 13 bases not matched to a gene; V was cut back by 8 bases and J by 2 bases. CDR3 size: 17 residues. Germline V gene data show CDR1 as MDHEN and CDR2 as SYDVKM. The CDR3, as DNA: TGTGCCAGCTATGGCGGGGTAGGACAGGGAAACACCGGGGAGCTGTTTTTT. It encodes CASYGGVGQGNTGELFF.

Many counts were recorded for this clonotype. The chain carries TRBV3-1 and TRBJ1-6, with D uncertain. The CDR3 sequence is 15 residues long. Germline V gene lookup returns CDR1 LGHDT and CDR2 YNNKEL (reference sequence). V was cut by 0 bases and J by 2 bases, with 5 bases left in between. In DNA form, the CDR3 reads TGTGCCAGCAGCCAAGAGGTTCCCTATAATTCACCCCTCCACTTT. Encoded protein: CASSQEVPYNSPLHF.